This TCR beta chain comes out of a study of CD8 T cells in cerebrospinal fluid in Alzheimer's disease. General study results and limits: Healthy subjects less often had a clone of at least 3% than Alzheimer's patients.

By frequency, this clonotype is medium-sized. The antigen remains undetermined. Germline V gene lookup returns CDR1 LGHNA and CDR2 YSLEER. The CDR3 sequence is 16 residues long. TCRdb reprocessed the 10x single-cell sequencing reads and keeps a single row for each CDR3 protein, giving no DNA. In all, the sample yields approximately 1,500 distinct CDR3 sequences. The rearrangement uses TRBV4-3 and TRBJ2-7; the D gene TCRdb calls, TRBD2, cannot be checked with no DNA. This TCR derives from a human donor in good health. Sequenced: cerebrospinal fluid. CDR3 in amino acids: CASSQDTLAGAYEQYF.